This T cell receptor (beta chain) was found in a study of blood T cell repertoires in COVID-19. Turning to the study itself: Acute and convalescent COVID-19 samples came from the United States, Italy and Spain.

Produced via immunoSEQ multiplex PCR; TCRdb's table is partial and in-frame only. Here the sample spans 180,000 or so clones, around 80% being singletons. Looked up from germline, CDR1 is SGHRS and CDR2 is YFSETQ. This CDR3 has 14 amino acids. V shed 4 bases and J 4 bases; nucleotides not matched to a gene: 5. Sequenced material: peripheral blood. The chain recombines TRBV5-1 with TRBJ2-5; TRBD1 matches 9 bases. The clonotype originates from a man aged 50 to 60 who had recovered from COVID-19. The CDR3 sequence: CASSDDRGIETQYF. CDR3 nucleotides: TGCGCCAGCAGCGACGACAGGGGGATAGAGACCCAGTACTTC.